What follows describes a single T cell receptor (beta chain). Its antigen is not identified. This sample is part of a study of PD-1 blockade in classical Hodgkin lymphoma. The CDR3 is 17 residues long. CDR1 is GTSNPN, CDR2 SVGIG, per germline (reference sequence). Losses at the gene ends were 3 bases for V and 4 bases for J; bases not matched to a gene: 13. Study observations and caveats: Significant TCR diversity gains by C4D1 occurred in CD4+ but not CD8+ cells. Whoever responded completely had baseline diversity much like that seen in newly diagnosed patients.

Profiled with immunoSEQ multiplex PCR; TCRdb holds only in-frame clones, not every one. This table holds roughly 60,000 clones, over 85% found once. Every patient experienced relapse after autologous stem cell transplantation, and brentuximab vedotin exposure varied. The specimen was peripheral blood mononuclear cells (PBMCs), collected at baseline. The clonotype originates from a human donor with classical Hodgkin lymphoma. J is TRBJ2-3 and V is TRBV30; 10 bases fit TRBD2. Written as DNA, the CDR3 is TGTGCCTGGAGGGCTTTTGGACTAGCGGACTTCCCAGATACGCAGTATTTT. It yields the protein CAWRAFGLADFPDTQYF.